A single sample is the source of the 27 T cell receptor beta chains below, sequenced in a study of T cells after somatic rescue of genetic block. Clones were read by immunoSEQ multiplex PCR, and TCRdb kept only the in-frame ones, dropping some. The sample lists roughly 11,000 clones; about 71% were seen once. The sample was peripheral blood mononuclear cells (PBMCs). Receptors were obtained from a boy aged 5-17 years.

The chain uses TRBV5-1 and TRBJ1-1; tentatively, D is TRBD1 (5 bases). Germline lookup yields CDR1 SGHRS and CDR2 YFSETQ. Trimming cost V 1 base and J 3 bases, with 22 bases left between them. This CDR3 region has 18 residues. The CDR3 protein is CASSLRPGRLSRDTEAFF. The CDR3 nucleotides are TGCGCCAGCAGCTTGAGGCCAGGGCGCTTGAGTAGGGACACTGAAGCTTTCTTT.

The chain carries TRBV6-5 and TRBJ1-1, with unresolved D. V gave up 5 bases and J gave up 1 base, with 14 bases separating them. The CDR3 has 15 residues. The germline gives CDR1 MNHEY, CDR2 SVGAGI. The chain's CDR3 is CASSTSTGGNTEAFF. For the CDR3, the DNA is TGTGCCAGCAGTACCTCAACGGGAGGGAACACTGAAGCTTTCTTT.

The V call is TRBV9, the J call TRBJ2-7; D may be TRBD2 (6 bases). V gave up 0 bases and J gave up 3 bases, with 13 bases separating them. From germline, CDR1 is SGDLS and CDR2 YYNGEE. The CDR3 sequence is 15 residues long. The CDR3 coding sequence is TGTGCCAGCAGCGTAGGGCAGGGACTGGGCTACGAGCAGTACTTC. Translation gives CASSVGQGLGYEQYF.

The rearrangement uses TRBV2 and TRBJ1-6; TRBD1 might be the D (6 bases). The germline V and J ends were trimmed by 5 bases and 11 bases, with 16 bases remaining between them. Per germline, CDR1 SNHLY and CDR2 FYNNEI. This CDR3 has 14 residues. DNA for the CDR3: TGTGCCAGCAGTACCGGGACAAGCAAAACACCCCTCCACTTT. This encodes CASSTGTSKTPLHF.

This rearrangement joins TRBV7-9 to TRBJ1-2, with 7 bases matching TRBD1. CDR3 length: 14 residues. Losses at the gene ends were 5 bases for V and 4 bases for J; bases not matched to a gene: 7. Germline lookup yields CDR1 SEHNR and CDR2 FQNEAQ (reference sequence). The CDR3 is CASSRTQGGYGYTF. The CDR3 DNA reads TGTGCCAGCAGCCGTACGCAGGGGGGCTATGGCTACACCTTC.

The chain has TRBV5-6 and TRBJ1-2; D remains unclear. The CDR3 runs to 15 residues. Trimming took 0 bases from V and 5 from J, leaving 14 bases between them. CDR1 SGHDT and CDR2 YYEEEE come from the germline V gene. As DNA, the CDR3 is TGTGCCAGCAGCTTGGGGGAGTGGGTACCGTATGGCTACACCTTC. It encodes CASSLGEWVPYGYTF.

This clone is large by share. V and J are TRBV9 and TRBJ2-2; either TRBD1 or TRBD2 may fit D (6 bases each). Germline lookup yields CDR1 SGDLS and CDR2 YYNGEE. CDR3 size: 15 residues. V shed 2 bases and J shed 5 bases, with 13 bases lying between them. The CDR3 DNA is TGTGCCAGCAGCGTCGTACAGGGAGGTACCGGGGAGCTGTTTTTT. Protein product: CASSVVQGGTGELFF.

V and J are TRBV5-1 and TRBJ1-2, with 8 nucleotides matching TRBD1. Germline V gene sequence: CDR1 SGHRS, CDR2 YFSETQ. The V and J ends lost 1 base and 10 bases, in that order; junction bases with no gene match: 6. The CDR3 extends over 13 amino acids. CDR3 loop: CASSLWQGAAYTF. CDR3 sequence (DNA): TGCGCCAGCAGCTTGTGGCAGGGGGCTGCCTACACCTTC.

This clone was recorded a few times. Written as DNA, the CDR3 is TGCGCCAGCAGCTTGGTTCCTAGCGGATACAATGAGCAGTTCTTC. Protein sequence: CASSLVPSGYNEQFF. This sequence joins TRBV5-1 and TRBJ2-1; 7 nucleotides match TRBD2. V shed 0 bases and J 4 bases; nucleotides not matched to a gene: 4. This CDR3 has 15 amino acids. The V gene's germline CDR1 is SGHRS and CDR2 YFSETQ.

The DNA for the CDR3 is TGTGCCAGCAGCTTAACAGTTAGGGGACAGGGTCAAACTGGGGCCAACGTCCTGACTTTC. Amino acids: CASSLTVRGQGQTGANVLTF. This rearrangement joins TRBV7-3 to TRBJ2-6; 9 bases are shared with TRBD1. Germline V gene sequence: CDR1 SGHTA, CDR2 FQGTGA. The V gene end was trimmed by 0 bases and the J gene end by 2 bases; junction bases not matched to a gene: 11. This CDR3 contains 20 residues. The full variable domain, completed using reference TRBV7-3 and TRBJ2-6, is GAGVSQTPSNKVTEKGKYVELRCDPISGHTALYWYRQSLGQGPEFLIYFQGTGAADDSGLPNDRFFAVRPEGSVSTLKIQRTERGDSAVYLCASSLTVRGQGQTGANVLTFGAGSRLTVL.

This clone appeared a few times. The J gene is TRBJ2-1, the V gene TRBV2; D is ambiguous. CDR1 and CDR2 (germline): SNHLY, FYNNEI. V lost 3 bases, J lost 12 bases, and 6 bases lay in between. This CDR3 region has 10 residues. CDR3 nucleotide sequence: TGTGCCAGCAGTGACGTACTGCAGTTCTTC. This sequence encodes CASSDVLQFF.

The chain recombines TRBV29-1 with TRBJ2-3; 9 positions agree with TRBD2. The CDR3 has 16 amino acids. Germline CDR1 is SQVTM and CDR2 is ANQGSEA. Trimming at V came to 7 bases and at J to 3 bases, leaving 14 bases not matched to a gene. The CDR3 DNA is TGCAGCGATCGTAATCAGCGGGGGGACTCAACAGATACGCAGTATTTT. It encodes CSDRNQRGDSTDTQYF.

The V call is TRBV11-3, the J call TRBJ1-6, with D unresolved. This CDR3 has 16 residues. Trimming took off 0 bases at V and 6 bases at J, with 12 bases between the two ends. Germline lookup yields CDR1 SGHNT and CDR2 YENEEA. The CDR3 DNA follows: TGTGCCAGCAGCTTAGAGAGAGGGCGGAGTAATTCACCCCTCCACTTT. Protein sequence: CASSLERGRSNSPLHF.

By share, this clone counts as medium-sized. The gene calls are TRBV2 and TRBJ2-2, with a weak D call TRBD2 (7 bases). V gave up 8 bases and J gave up 6 bases, with 22 bases separating them. Germline V gene lookup returns CDR1 SNHLY and CDR2 FYNNEI. The CDR3 covers 16 residues. CDR3 sequence (DNA): TGTGCCAGCTTCCCCACCCCTCGGGGGGCGGCCGGGGAGCTGTTTTTT. Translation gives CASFPTPRGAAGELFF.

The chain recombines TRBV5-6 with TRBJ2-7; 7 bases are shared with TRBD1. Germline CDR1 reads SGHDT; CDR2 reads YYEEEE. This CDR3 contains 13 residues. Unmatched junction bases numbered 7, after V lost 4 bases and J lost 6 bases. This CDR3 is CASSPGQVVEQYF. In nucleotides, the CDR3 is TGTGCCAGCAGCCCCGGACAGGTTGTCGAGCAGTACTTC.

The V gene is TRBV19, the J gene TRBJ2-2; the D is unclear. Trimming removed 3 bases at V and 1 base at J, with 12 bases between. The V gene's germline CDR1 is LNHDA and CDR2 SQIVND (reference sequence). The length of the CDR3 is 16 residues. CDR3 amino acids: CASSIGWTVNTGELFF. CDR3 sequence (DNA): TGTGCCAGTAGTATCGGTTGGACGGTGAACACCGGGGAGCTGTTTTTT.

This clone was seen more than once but under ten times. The chain uses TRBV18 and TRBJ2-7, with 13 nucleotides matching TRBD2. CDR1 is KGHSH, CDR2 LQKENI, per germline. V gave up 6 bases and J gave up 0 bases; unmatched junction bases: 8. The CDR3 spans 17 residues. The CDR3 DNA sequence: TGTGCCAGCTCCCACGGGACTAGCGGGGCTAGCTCCTACGAGCAGTACTTC. Translation: CASSHGTSGASSYEQYF. Supplemented by reference TRBV18 and TRBJ2-7, the full variable domain reads NAGVMQNPRHLVRRRGQEARLRCSPMKGHSHVYWYRQLPEEGLKFMVYLQKENIIDESGMPKERFSAEFPKEGPSILRIQQVVRGDSAAYFCASSHGTSGASSYEQYFGPGTRLTVT.

CDR3 loop: CAISESIGAGGRTDTQYF. In DNA, the CDR3 is TGTGCCATCAGTGAGTCGATAGGGGCAGGGGGCAGGACAGATACGCAGTATTTT. The rearrangement joins TRBV10-3 to TRBJ2-3, with 8 bases that match TRBD1. The CDR3 length is 18 residues. CDR1 and CDR2 (germline): ENHRY, SYGVKD. V shed 0 bases, J shed 3 bases, and the junction held 11 bases outside the gene matches.

The J gene is TRBJ1-5, the V gene TRBV6-4, with D perhaps matching TRBD1 (5 bases). This CDR3 is 13 amino acids long. Looked up from germline, CDR1 is MRHNA and CDR2 is SNTAGT. Trimming left V 8 bases short and J 4 bases short, with 12 bases between. CDR3 nucleotide sequence: TGTGCCAGCGCCCAGGGATCAAATCAGCCCCAGCATTTT. Translating gives CASAQGSNQPQHF.

This clone showed up just a few times. This chain joins TRBV7-6 and TRBJ1-1, with 7 bases matching TRBD1. After removal of 4 bases from V and 11 bases from J, the junction contained 13 bases not matched to a gene. This CDR3 is built from 14 residues. The germline gives CDR1 SGHVS, CDR2 FNYEAQ. Here the CDR3 reads CASSYPTGVRAAFF. As DNA, the CDR3 is TGTGCCAGCAGCTACCCTACAGGGGTCCGAGCGGCTTTCTTT. Together with reference TRBV7-6 and TRBJ1-1, the CDR3 gives the full variable domain: GAGVSQSPRYKVTKRGQDVALRCDPISGHVSLYWYRQALGQGPEFLTYFNYEAQQDKSGLPNDRFSAERPEGSISTLTIQRTEQRDSAMYRCASSYPTGVRAAFFGQGTRLTVV.

The J gene is TRBJ2-5, the V gene TRBV7-9; D is perhaps TRBD1 (7 bases). This CDR3 has 14 residues. Trimming took 6 bases from V and 5 from J, leaving 16 bases between them. Germline values: CDR1 SEHNR, CDR2 FQNEAQ (reference sequence). The CDR3 protein is CASRGQGGGETQYF. In DNA, the CDR3 is TGTGCCAGCAGAGGCCAGGGGGGTGGGGAGACCCAGTACTTC.

CDR3 in amino acids: CASSLGPSPSYNEQFF. CDR3 sequence (DNA): TGTGCCAGCAGCTTAGGACCCTCTCCGTCCTACAATGAGCAGTTCTTC. The V gene is TRBV7-3, the J gene TRBJ2-1; no clear D gene. The V end lost 2 bases, the J end lost 1 base, and 12 bases lay between the germline ends. The CDR3 has 16 amino acids. Germline V gene sequence: CDR1 SGHTA, CDR2 FQGTGA.

This clone has just a few counts. The V and J genes are TRBV6-1 and TRBJ2-7; D uncertain. The CDR3 extends over 13 amino acids. V lost 5 bases and J lost 5, with 13 bases in between. The V gene's germline CDR1 is MNHNS and CDR2 SASEGT. The CDR3 region has the DNA TGTGCCAGCAGTCTATTAGGGTACCACGAGCAGTACTTC. This translates into CASSLLGYHEQYF.

This chain uses TRBV14 with TRBJ2-2; 9 positions match TRBD2. Germline values: CDR1 SGHDN, CDR2 FVKESK. The CDR3 contains 16 residues. Losses at the gene ends were 4 bases for V and 7 bases for J; bases not matched to a gene: 10. Here the CDR3 DNA reads TGTGCCAGCAGCCCCCTGGGAGCGGGAGGTTTCGGGGAGCTGTTTTTT. Translating it yields CASSPLGAGGFGELFF.

This clone is deemed medium-sized. This chain joins TRBV6-5 and TRBJ1-6, with TRBD1 as a possible D gene (5 bases). The V end was cut by 1 base, the J end by 6 bases, with 7 bases between. The germline V gene encodes CDR1 MNHEY and CDR2 SVGAGI. The CDR3 has 14 amino acids. The CDR3 coding sequence is TGTGCCAGCAGTTACTTAGACAGTAATTCACCCCTCCACTTT. This codes for CASSYLDSNSPLHF.

This clone was seen just once. The chain is built from TRBV28 and TRBJ2-3; 11 bases fit TRBD2. CDR1 is MDHEN and CDR2 is SYDVKM in the germline V gene. Trimming cost V 3 bases and J 5 bases; bases outside gene matches: 10. The CDR3 extends over 17 amino acids. The CDR3, as DNA: TGTGCCAGCAGTTTCGGACTAGCGGGCCTTTGGGTAGATACGCAGTATTTT. This codes for CASSFGLAGLWVDTQYF.

V usage is TRBV21-1 and J usage is TRBJ2-7. TRBV21-1 is given as a pseudogene. The CDR3 contains 15 residues. The CDR3 nucleotides read TGTGCCAGCAGCAAAAGGGTTAGCCTCTCCTACGAGCAGTACTTC. As protein: CASSKRVSLSYEQYF.